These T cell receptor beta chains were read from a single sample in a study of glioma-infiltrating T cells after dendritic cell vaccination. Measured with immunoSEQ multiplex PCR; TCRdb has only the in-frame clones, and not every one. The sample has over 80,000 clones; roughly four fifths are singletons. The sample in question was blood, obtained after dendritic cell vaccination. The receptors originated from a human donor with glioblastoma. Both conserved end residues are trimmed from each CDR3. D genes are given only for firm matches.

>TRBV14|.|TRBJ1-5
ASSQERAGFSNQPQH
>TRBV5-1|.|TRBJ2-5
ASSLEVRAQETQY
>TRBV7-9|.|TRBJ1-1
ASSLGSGGDTEAF
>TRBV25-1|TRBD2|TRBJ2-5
ASSRRGETQY
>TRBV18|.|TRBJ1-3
ASSPQQVDSGNTIY
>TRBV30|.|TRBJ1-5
AWSTGSLNQPQH
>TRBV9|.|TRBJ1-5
ASSSLGGSQPQH
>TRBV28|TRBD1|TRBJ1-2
ASSLTGGVGGYT
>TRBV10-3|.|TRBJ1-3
AISVGNTIY
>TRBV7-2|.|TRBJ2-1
ASSTHRTGFEQF
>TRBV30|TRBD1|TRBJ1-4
AGDTGTDEKLF
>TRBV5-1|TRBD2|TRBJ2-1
ASSPIKTSGIYNEQF
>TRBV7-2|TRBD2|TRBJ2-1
ASSLLAGGTMSSYNEQF
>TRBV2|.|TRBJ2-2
ASVGTRNTGELF
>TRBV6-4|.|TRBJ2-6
ASSDSGTPSGANVLT
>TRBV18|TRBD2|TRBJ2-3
ASSLQREGRADTQY
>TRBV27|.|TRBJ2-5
ASSPSSVLQETQY
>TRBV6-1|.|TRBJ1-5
ASSEAGLGGPQH
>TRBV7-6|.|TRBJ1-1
ASSFFGEKMNTEAF
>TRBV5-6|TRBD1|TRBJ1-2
ASSSGQGREGYT
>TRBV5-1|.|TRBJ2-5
ASSPGLIETQY
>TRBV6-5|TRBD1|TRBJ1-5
ASTTGGNQPQH
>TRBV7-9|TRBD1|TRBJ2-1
ASSLGQGALNEQF
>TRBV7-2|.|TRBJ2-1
ASSPSGSREQF
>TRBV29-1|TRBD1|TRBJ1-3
SVVQGDGNTIY
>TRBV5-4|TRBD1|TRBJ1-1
ASSLQGIKTEAF
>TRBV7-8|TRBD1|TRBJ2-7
ASSLGQGETYEQY
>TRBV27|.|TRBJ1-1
ASSYRVNTEAF
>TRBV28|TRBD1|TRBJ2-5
ASSPTGAQETQY
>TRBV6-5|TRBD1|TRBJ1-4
ASSWGQGYEKLF
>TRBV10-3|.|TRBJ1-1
AISESTSRTEAF
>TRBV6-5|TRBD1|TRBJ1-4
ASRPTGGIEKLF
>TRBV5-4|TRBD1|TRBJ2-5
ASSLEVDRAETQY
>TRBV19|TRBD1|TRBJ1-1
ASSASPTTGLNTEAF
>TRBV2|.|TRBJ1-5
ASSEVDLFRDQPQH
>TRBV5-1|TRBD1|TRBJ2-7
ASSLGLRTGTYEQY
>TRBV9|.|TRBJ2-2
ASSPRLEFGELF
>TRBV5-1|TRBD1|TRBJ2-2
ASSVAGTGNTGELF
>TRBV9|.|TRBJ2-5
ASSPLESPETQY
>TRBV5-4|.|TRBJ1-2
ASSFADYYGYT
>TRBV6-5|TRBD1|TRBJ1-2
ASSPGQGNYGYT
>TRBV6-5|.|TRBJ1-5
ASSEYPGNQPQH
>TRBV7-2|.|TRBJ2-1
ASLQQGGNEQF
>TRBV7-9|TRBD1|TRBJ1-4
ASSRRTGTGRQANEKLF
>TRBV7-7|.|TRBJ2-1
ASSFQGRGEQF
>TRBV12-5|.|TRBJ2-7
ASGSTLQAGSYEQY
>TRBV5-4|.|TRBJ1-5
ASSLGGQRNQPQH
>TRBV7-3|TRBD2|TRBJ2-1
ASSPGASGSNEQF
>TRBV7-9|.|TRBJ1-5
ASSSEGWTGQPQH
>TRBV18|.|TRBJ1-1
ASRIGENTEAF
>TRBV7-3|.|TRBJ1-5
ASSSYGKGQPQH
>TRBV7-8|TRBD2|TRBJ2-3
ASSHRLAGGGVHTQY
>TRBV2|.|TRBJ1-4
ASSDLAAKRGGLF
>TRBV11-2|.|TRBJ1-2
ASSLDQGFYGYT
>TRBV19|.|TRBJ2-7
ASSIYLWGAYEQY
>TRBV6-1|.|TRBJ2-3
ASSEYSPFVDTQY